Each of the 5 T cell receptor beta chains below was sequenced from the same sample in a study of breast tumors, draining lymph nodes, adjacent tissues. Samples came from axillary lymph nodes draining the breast cancer. TCRdb analysed the multiplex PCR reads with MiXCR anew, one entry per CDR3 protein. Here the sample spans 100,000 or so distinct CDR3 sequences, around 20% being singletons. The material sequenced was axillary lymph node tissue. The receptors derive from a female donor with breast cancer. Some clones in this sample may be carry-over from other donors' samples.

V and J are TRBV6-5 and TRBJ2-3; the match to TRBD1 covers 9 bases. Looked up from germline, CDR1 is MNHEY and CDR2 is SVGAGI. The CDR3 is 14 amino acids. The V and J ends lost 5 bases and 4 bases, in that order; junction bases with no gene match: 4. CDR3 loop: CASSRTGAADTQYF. The CDR3 nucleotides are TGTGCCAGCAGTCGGACAGGGGCGGCAGATACGCAGTATTTT.

This clonotype was picked up many times. The chain combines TRBV7-9 with TRBJ2-1; 12 nucleotides line up with TRBD2. Germline CDR1 is SEHNR and CDR2 is FQNEAQ (reference sequence). This CDR3 has 14 residues. The V and J ends lost 5 bases and 9 bases, in that order; junction bases with no gene match: 5. CDR3 DNA sequence: TGTGCCAGCAGCCAAACGACTAGCGGGAGTGAGCAGTTCTTC. Protein sequence: CASSQTTSGSEQFF.

This clonotype was counted many times. The chain employs TRBV7-9 and TRBJ2-1, with D possibly TRBD2 on 5 matching bases. V was clipped by 2 bases and J by 7 bases, with 9 bases between them. Germline CDR1 reads SEHNR; CDR2 reads FQNEAQ (reference sequence). The CDR3 totals 13 residues. CDR3 protein: CASSLSSFNEQFF. DNA for the CDR3: TGTGCCAGCAGCTTATCTAGCTTTAATGAGCAGTTCTTC.

This clonotype was seen at least ten times. At one of its ends the junction is not consistent with the germline gene, which may arise from a read error. V gene TRBV5-1 combines with J gene TRBJ2-1; possibly TRBD1 for D (6 bases). Germline CDR1 is SGHRS and CDR2 is YFSETQ. The length of the CDR3 is 15 residues. This CDR3 is CASSLDSPVYNEQFF. CDR3 DNA: TGCGCCAGCAGTTTGGACAGCCCAGTCTACAATGAGCAGTTCTTC.

Ten or more counts support this clonotype. This rearrangement joins TRBV7-9 to TRBJ2-7; no reliable D call. CDR3 size: 14 residues. Trimming cost V 1 base and J 3 bases, with 10 bases left between them. Germline assignment: CDR1 SEHNR and CDR2 FQNEAQ (reference sequence). The chain's CDR3 is CASSLGSPNYEQYF. The CDR3 nucleotides are TGTGCCAGCAGCTTAGGCAGCCCGAACTACGAGCAGTACTTC. Complete variable domain (other parts from reference TRBV7-9 and TRBJ2-7): DTGVSQNPRHKITKRGQNVTFRCDPISEHNRLYWYRQTLGQGPEFLTYFQNEAQLEKSRLLSDRFSAERPKGSFSTLEIQRTEQGDSAMYLCASSLGSPNYEQYFGPGTRLTVT.